Listed below are T cell receptor beta chains from one sample, sequenced in a study of cytomegalovirus exposure and HLA in healthy donors. The assay was immunoSEQ multiplex PCR, and TCRdb's table has in-frame clones only and misses some. The table counts about 110,000 clones; under 0.7% lies in the top ten. Sequencing input: PBMCs. All receptors come from a man in his fifties in good health and CMV-seronegative. Each CDR3 is given without its conserved first and last residue. D genes are given only for firm matches.

d_call j_call v_call cdr3_aa
TRBD1 TRBJ1-2 TRBV6-1 ASIVFGGQVYGYT
TRBD2 TRBJ2-3 TRBV13 ASSLEPAGGTDTQY
. TRBJ2-5 TRBV7-6 ASSLAAGTGKTQY
. TRBJ1-6 TRBV5-6 ASSSPFNSPLH
. TRBJ1-1 TRBV15 ATRNHGQIGAF
TRBD2 TRBJ2-1 TRBV30 AWRTGLAGANEQF
. TRBJ1-2 TRBV2 ASSGTPNYGYT
. TRBJ2-7 TRBV2 ASSVDSASYEQY
. TRBJ2-4 TRBV11-3 ASSRQADIQY
. TRBJ1-5 TRBV4-1 ASSQLIGQTQH
TRBD2 TRBJ2-3 TRBV30 AWSVRASGRTDTQY
TRBD2 TRBJ2-5 TRBV5-6 ASSFGLAGGETQY
TRBD2 TRBJ2-5 TRBV4-2 ASSQDLLAEETQY
TRBD1 TRBJ1-1 TRBV6-5 ASSLDRVVEAF
. TRBJ1-1 TRBV4-3 ASSSDLRATEAF
. TRBJ2-1 TRBV2 ASRVGFEEQF
. TRBJ2-3 TRBV29-1 SVDREEY
. TRBJ2-1 TRBV29-1 SINRAYNEQF
. TRBJ1-3 TRBV19 ASKGENTIY
. TRBJ2-7 TRBV29-1 SVSAGLAYEQY
. TRBJ2-5 TRBV29-1 SVELGGRGPYQETQY
. TRBJ1-1 TRBV5-1 ASSLLTVKNTEAF
TRBD1 TRBJ2-2 TRBV9 ASSDPDRGLGGELF
. TRBJ1-2 TRBV7-2 ASSLEGVINYGYT
. TRBJ2-7 TRBV6-5 ASRIIAAVYEQY
. TRBJ1-1 TRBV7-9 ASSNSGGSSLANTEAF
TRBD1 TRBJ1-1 TRBV5-1 ASSLGWAGGEANTEAF
. TRBJ1-2 TRBV19 ASSIKRSSFYGYT
. TRBJ2-7 TRBV18 ASSPTRGSYEQY
TRBD1 TRBJ1-1 TRBV7-2 ASSLRQGVAAF
TRBD1 TRBJ2-7 TRBV5-6 ASSLGTGAVYEQY
. TRBJ2-1 TRBV5-4 ASSLLMSEQF
TRBD1 TRBJ2-7 TRBV7-6 ASTEGTDRGHEQY
. TRBJ1-1 TRBV7-2 ASSLGGPEYTEAF
TRBD1 TRBJ2-3 TRBV5-1 ASRGTGSTDTQY
TRBD2 TRBJ2-7 TRBV6-5 ASSSSGGPFYEQY
TRBD1 TRBJ2-3 TRBV4-1 ASSQGQGGLTDTQY
TRBD1 TRBJ1-2 TRBV4-1 ASSQVGTGGTYGYT
. TRBJ2-3 TRBV5-4 ASSPGGDPSTDTQY
. TRBJ2-2 TRBV6-4 ASSETGTSGELF